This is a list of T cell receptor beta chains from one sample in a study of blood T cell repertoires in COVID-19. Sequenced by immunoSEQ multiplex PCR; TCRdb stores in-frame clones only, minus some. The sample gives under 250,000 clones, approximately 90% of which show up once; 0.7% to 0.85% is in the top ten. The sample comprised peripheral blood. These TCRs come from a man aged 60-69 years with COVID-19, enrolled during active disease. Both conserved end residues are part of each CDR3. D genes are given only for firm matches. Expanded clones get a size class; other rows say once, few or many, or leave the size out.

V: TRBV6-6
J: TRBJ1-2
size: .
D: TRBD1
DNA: TGTGCCAGCAGTAATCAGGGGGCTGGGTATGGCTACACCTTC
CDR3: CASSNQGAGYGYTF

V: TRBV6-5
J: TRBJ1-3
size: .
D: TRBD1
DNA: TGTGCCAGCAGACGACAGGGCGACTCTGGAAACACCATATATTTT
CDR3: CASRRQGDSGNTIYF

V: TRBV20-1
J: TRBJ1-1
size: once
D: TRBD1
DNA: TGCAGTGGAGACAGGGTGATTGAAGCTTTCTTT
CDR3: CSGDRVIEAFF

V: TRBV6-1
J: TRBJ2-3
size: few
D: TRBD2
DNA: TGTGCCAGCAGTGAACGGATCGGGGGACTAGCGGGAGGCACAGATACGCAGTATTTT
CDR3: CASSERIGGLAGGTDTQYF

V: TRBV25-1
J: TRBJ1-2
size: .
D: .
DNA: TGTGCCAGCAGTTCAGGATCGGTCTATGGCTACACCTTC
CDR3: CASSSGSVYGYTF

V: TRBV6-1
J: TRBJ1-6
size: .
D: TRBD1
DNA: TGTGCCAGCAGTGAATTCGGGACAGATAATTCACCCCTCCACTTT
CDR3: CASSEFGTDNSPLHF

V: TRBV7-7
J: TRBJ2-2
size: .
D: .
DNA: TGTGCTAGCAGCTTAGAGGAGTCCCAGACCGGGGAGCTGTTTTTT
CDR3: CASSLEESQTGELFF

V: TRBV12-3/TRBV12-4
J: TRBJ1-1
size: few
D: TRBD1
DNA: TGTGCCAGCAGTTGGCAGGGGGCTATTGGAGCTTTCTTT
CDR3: CASSWQGAIGAFF

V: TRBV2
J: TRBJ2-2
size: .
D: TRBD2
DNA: TGTGCCAGCAGCCCACTAGCGGTCACCGGGGAGCTGTTTTTT
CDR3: CASSPLAVTGELFF

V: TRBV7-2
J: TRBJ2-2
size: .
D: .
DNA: TGTGCCAGCAGCTCGCAGCTACAGGGACGAGGGGAGCTGTTTTTT
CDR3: CASSSQLQGRGELFF

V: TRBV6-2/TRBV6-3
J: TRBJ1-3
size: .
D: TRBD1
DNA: TGTGCCAGCAGTTCCACGGGACAGCATCGCTCTGGAAACACCATATATTTT
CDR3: CASSSTGQHRSGNTIYF

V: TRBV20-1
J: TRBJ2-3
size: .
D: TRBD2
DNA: TGCAGTGCTAGTAGCGGGAGGGGGAGCACAGATACGCAGTATTTT
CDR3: CSASSGRGSTDTQYF

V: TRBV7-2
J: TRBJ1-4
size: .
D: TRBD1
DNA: TGTGCCAGCGGCAGACAGGGCCAAACAACTAATGAAAAACTGTTTTTT
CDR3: CASGRQGQTTNEKLFF

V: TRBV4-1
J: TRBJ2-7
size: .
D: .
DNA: TGCGCCAGCAGCCAAGATCACCCCGGACAGCCCCGCTACGAGCAGTACTTC
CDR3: CASSQDHPGQPRYEQYF

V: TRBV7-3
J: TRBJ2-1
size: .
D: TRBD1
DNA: TGTGCCAGCAGCCCCGGAGGGACAGGGAACAATGAGCAGTTCTTC
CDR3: CASSPGGTGNNEQFF

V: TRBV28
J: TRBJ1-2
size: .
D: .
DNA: TGTGCCAGCTTTGGGTATCGCGGACAGATCTATGGCTACACCTTC
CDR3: CASFGYRGQIYGYTF

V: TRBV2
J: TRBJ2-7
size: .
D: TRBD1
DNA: TGTGCCAGCAGCAAGGACAGGTTGGGGCTCTACGAGCAGTACTTC
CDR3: CASSKDRLGLYEQYF

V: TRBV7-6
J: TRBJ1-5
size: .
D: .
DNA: TGTGCCAGCAGCTCGACATTCAATCAGCCCCAGCATTTT
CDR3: CASSSTFNQPQHF